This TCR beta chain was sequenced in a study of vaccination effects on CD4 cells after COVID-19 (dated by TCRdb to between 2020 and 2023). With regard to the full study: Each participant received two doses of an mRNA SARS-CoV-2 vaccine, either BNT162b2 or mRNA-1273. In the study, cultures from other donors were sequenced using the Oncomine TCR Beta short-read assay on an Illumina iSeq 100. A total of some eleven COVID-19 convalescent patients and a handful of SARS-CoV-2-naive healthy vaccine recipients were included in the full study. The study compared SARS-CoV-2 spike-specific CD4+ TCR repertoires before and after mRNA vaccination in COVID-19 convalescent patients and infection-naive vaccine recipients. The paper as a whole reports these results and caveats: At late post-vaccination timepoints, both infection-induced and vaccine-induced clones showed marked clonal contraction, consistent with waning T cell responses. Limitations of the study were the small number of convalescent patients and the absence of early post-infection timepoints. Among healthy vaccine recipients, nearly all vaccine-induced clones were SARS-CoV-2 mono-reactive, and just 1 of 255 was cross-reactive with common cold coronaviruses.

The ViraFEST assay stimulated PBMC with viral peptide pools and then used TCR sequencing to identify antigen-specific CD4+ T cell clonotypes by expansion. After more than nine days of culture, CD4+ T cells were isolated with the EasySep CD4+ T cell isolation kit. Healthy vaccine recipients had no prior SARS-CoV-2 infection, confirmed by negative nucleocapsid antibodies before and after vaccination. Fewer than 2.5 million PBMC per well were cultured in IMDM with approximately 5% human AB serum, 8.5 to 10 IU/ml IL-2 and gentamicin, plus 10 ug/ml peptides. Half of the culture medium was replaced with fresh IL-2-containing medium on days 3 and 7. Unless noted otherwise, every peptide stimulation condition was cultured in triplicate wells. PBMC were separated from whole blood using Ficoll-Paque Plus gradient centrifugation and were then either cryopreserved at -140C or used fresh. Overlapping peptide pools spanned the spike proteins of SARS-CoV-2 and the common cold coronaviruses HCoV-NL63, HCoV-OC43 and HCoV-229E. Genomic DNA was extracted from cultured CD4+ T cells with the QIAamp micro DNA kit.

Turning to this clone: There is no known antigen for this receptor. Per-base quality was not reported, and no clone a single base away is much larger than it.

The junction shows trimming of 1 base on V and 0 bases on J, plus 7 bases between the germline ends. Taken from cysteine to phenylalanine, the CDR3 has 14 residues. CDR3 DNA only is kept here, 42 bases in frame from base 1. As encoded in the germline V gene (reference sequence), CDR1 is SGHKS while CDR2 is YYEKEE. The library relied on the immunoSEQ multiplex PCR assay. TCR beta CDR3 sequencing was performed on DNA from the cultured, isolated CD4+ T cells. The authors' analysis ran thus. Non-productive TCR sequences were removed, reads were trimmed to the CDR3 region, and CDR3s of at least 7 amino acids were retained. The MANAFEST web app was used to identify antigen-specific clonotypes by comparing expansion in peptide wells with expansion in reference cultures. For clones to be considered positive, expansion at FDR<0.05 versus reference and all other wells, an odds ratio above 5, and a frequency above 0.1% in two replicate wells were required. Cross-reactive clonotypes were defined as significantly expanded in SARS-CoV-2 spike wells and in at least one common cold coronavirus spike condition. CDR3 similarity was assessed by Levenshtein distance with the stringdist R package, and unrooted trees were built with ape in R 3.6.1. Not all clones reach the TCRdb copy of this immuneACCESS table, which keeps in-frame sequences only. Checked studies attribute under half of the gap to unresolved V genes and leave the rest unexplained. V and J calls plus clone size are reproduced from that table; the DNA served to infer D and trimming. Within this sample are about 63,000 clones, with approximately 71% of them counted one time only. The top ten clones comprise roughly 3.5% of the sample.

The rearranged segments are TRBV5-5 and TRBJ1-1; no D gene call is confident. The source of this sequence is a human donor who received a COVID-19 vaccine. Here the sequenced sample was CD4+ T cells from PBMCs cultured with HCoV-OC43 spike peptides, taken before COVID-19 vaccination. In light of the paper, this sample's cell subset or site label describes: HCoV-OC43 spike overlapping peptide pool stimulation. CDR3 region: CASSLQRMNTEAFF. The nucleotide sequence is TGTGCCAGCAGCTTGCAAAGGATGAACACTGAAGCTTTCTTT.